What follows are 9 T cell receptor beta chains derived from one specimen sequenced in a study of blood T cells in healthy people across ages. Through a sample-barcoded 5' primer and a J-beta primer mix, a second PCR was run for roughly 6 to 12 cycles. One entry per CDR3 protein results from TCRdb running MiXCR on the 5' RACE reads. In the table there are over 950,000 distinct CDR3 sequences, 51% of which are singletons. Sequenced material: blood. Receptors were obtained from a woman aged 60-70 years in good health.

The CDR3 protein is CASSLVPENYEQYF. CDR3 sequence (DNA): TGTGCCAGCAGTTTAGTTCCAGAGAACTACGAGCAGTACTTC. The chain couples TRBV28 to TRBJ2-7; no reliable D call. Trimming removed 2 bases from V and 3 bases from J, with 11 bases in between. Germline V CDR1 and CDR2: MDHEN, SYDVKM. The length of the CDR3 is 14 residues.

The chain joins TRBV12-3 or TRBV12-4 to TRBJ2-3; TRBD1 matches at 7 bases. The CDR3 contains 16 residues. V lost 1 base and J lost 1; bases outside the gene matches: 5. The CDR3 sequence: CASSLDTGTGTDTQYF. DNA of the CDR3: TGTGCCAGCAGTTTAGACACCGGGACAGGCACAGATACGCAGTATTTT.

There are a few counts of this clonotype. The chain has TRBV7-7 and TRBJ2-5; maybe TRBD1 (6 bases). V was shortened by 5 bases and J by 1 base, with 11 bases between the two germline ends. The germline CDR1 and CDR2 sequences are SSHAT and FNYEAQ (reference sequence). The CDR3 loop spans 14 amino acids. The CDR3 DNA reads as TGTGCCAGCAGCACCGACAGGTCCCAAGAGACCCAGTACTTC. It translates to CASSTDRSQETQYF.

The J gene is TRBJ1-5, the V gene TRBV4-3; no definite D call. Germline CDR1 is LGHNA and CDR2 is YSLEER. Trimming removed 0 bases at V and 6 bases at J, with 9 bases between. The CDR3 loop spans 14 amino acids. DNA of the CDR3: TGCGCCAGCAGCCAAGATTTGGAGGTTCAGCCCCAGCATTTT. This codes for CASSQDLEVQPQHF.

V and J are TRBV15 and TRBJ2-4; TRBD2 matches 8 bases. The CDR3 runs to 13 residues. V lost 9 bases, J lost 13 bases, and 14 bases stayed unmatched. From germline, CDR1 is LNHNV and CDR2 YYDKDF (reference sequence). The CDR3 DNA is TGTGCCACATCCGCAGCGGGAGTGGGGGAGCAGTACTTC. Its translation is CATSAAGVGEQYF.

This clonotype was picked up a small number of times. The chain has TRBV4-3 and TRBJ2-3; D may correspond to TRBD1 or TRBD2 (5 bases each). Trimming removed 1 base at V and 4 bases at J, with 12 bases between. The CDR3 covers 15 residues. Germline CDR1 is LGHNA and CDR2 is YSLEER. In DNA, the CDR3 is TGCGCCAGCAGCCAAGCCCTTTGGGACGCAGATACGCAGTATTTT. It codes for CASSQALWDADTQYF.

The rearrangement uses TRBV6-4 and TRBJ1-2; TRBD1 agrees at 8 bases. Germline V gene sequence: CDR1 MRHNA, CDR2 SNTAGT. This CDR3 contains 16 residues. V gave up 0 bases and J gave up 4 bases; unmatched junction bases: 7. The CDR3: CASSDSRTGPSYGYTF. Here the CDR3 DNA reads TGTGCCAGCAGTGACTCTCGGACAGGGCCGAGCTATGGCTACACCTTC.

The chain couples TRBV4-3 to TRBJ1-3; D is perhaps TRBD1 (5 bases). Deletions cut 5 bases from V and 2 bases from J, with 10 bases between. Germline lookup yields CDR1 LGHNA and CDR2 YSLEER. The CDR3 runs to 14 residues. CDR3 DNA: TGCGCCAGCAGCTCAGCAGGGACTGGAAACACCATATATTTT. As protein: CASSSAGTGNTIYF.

The chain couples TRBV7-8 to TRBJ2-5, with D perhaps given as TRBD1 or TRBD2 (5 bases each). Germline CDR1 reads SGHVS; CDR2 reads FQNEAQ. Trimming removed 11 bases at V and 5 bases at J, with 18 bases between. The CDR3 loop spans 13 amino acids. The CDR3 DNA is TGTGCCGGTGGGACGGACCGGCGGGAGACCCAGTACTTC. This gives the protein CAGGTDRRETQYF.